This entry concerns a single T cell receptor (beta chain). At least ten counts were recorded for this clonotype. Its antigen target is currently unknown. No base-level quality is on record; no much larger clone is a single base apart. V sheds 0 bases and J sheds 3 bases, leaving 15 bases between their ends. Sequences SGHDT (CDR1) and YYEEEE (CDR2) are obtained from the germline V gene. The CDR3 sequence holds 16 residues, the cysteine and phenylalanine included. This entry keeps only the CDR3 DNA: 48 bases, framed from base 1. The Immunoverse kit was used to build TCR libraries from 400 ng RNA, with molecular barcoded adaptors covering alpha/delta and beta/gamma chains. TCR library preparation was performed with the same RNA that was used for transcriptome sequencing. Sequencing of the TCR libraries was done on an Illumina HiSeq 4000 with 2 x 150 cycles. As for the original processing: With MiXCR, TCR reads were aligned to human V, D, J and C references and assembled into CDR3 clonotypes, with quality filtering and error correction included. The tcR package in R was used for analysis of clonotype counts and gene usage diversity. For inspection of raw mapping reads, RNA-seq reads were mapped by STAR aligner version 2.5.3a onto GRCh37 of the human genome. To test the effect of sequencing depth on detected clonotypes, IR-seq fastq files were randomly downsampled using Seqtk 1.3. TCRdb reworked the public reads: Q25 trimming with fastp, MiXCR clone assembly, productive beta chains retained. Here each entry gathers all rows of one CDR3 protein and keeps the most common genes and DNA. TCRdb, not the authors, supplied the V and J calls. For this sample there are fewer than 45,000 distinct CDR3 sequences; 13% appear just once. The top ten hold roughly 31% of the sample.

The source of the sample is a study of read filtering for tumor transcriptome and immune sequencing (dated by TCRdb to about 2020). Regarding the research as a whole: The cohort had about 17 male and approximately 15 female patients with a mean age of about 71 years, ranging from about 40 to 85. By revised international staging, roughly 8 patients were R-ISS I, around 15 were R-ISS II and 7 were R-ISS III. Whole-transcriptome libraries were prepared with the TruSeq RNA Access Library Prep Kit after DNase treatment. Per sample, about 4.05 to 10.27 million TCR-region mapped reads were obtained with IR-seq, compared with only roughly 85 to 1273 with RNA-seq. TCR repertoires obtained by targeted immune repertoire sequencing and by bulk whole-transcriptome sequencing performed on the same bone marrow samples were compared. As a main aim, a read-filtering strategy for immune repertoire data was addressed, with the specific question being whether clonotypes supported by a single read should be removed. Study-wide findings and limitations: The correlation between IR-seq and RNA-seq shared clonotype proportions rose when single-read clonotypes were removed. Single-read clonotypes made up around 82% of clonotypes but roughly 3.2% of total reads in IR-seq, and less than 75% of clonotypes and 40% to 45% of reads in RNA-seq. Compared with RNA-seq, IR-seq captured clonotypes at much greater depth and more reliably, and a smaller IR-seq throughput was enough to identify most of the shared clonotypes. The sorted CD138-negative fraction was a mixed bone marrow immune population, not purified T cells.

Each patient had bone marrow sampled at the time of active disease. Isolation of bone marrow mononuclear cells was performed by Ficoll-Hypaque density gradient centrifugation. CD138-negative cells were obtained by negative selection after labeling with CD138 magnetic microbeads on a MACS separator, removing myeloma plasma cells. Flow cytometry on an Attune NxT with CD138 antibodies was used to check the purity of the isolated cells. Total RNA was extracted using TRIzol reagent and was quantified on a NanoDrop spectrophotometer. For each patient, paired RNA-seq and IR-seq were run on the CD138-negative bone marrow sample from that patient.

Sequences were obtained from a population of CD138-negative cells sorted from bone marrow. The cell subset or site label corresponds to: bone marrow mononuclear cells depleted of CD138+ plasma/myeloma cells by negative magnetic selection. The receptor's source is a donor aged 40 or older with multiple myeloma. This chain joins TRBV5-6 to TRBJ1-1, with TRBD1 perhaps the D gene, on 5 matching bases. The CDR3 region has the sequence CASSLGTSPRYTEAFF. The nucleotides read TGTGCCAGCAGCTTGGGGACATCGCCAAGGTACACTGAAGCTTTCTTT.